A single sample gave rise to the 18 T cell receptor beta chains below, sequenced in a study of blood T cells in healthy people across ages. PCR was performed a second time for about 7 to 12 cycles using a sample-barcoded 5' primer and a J-beta primer mix. TCRdb reprocessed the 5' RACE reads with MiXCR, giving one entry per CDR3 protein. Of about 1.4 million distinct CDR3 sequences detected, 45% to 70% appear once; the ten largest clones hold under 8.5%. Material: blood. The receptors were gathered from a man aged 18 to 30 in good health.

The rearrangement links TRBV5-1 to TRBJ2-1, with 9 bases matching TRBD1. The V segment lost 2 bases and the J segment 1 base; nucleotides outside the gene matches: 7. In germline, CDR1 is SGHRS, CDR2 YFSETQ. The CDR3 totals 17 residues. CDR3 protein: CASSFGRTGVSYNEQFF. The CDR3 nucleotides read TGCGCCAGCAGCTTCGGGCGGACAGGGGTTTCCTACAATGAGCAGTTCTTC.

The chain is built from TRBV7-2 and TRBJ2-5; possibly TRBD1 for D (5 bases). Germline V gene lookup returns CDR1 SGHTA and CDR2 FQGNSA. This CDR3 is 15 amino acids long. The V and J ends lost 0 bases and 0 bases respectively, with 8 bases between them. The CDR3 nucleotides are TGTGCCAGCAGCTTAGCTGACAGCTACCAAGAGACCCAGTACTTC. It encodes CASSLADSYQETQYF.

The chain employs TRBV28 and TRBJ2-7; 11 bases align to TRBD1. Germline loops: CDR1 MDHEN, CDR2 SYDVKM. V dropped 6 bases and J dropped 6; count of bases not matched to a gene: 7. This CDR3 region has 14 residues. CDR3 sequence reads: CASRQDRGLCEQYF. In DNA form, the CDR3 reads TGTGCCAGCAGGCAGGACAGGGGGCTCTGCGAGCAGTACTTC.

In this sample, this clonotype turned up a few times. The CDR3 spells CASSQKPSGTSGGAGWNEQFF. CDR3 nucleotides: TGTGCCAGCAGCCAAAAACCTAGTGGGACTAGCGGGGGGGCCGGCTGGAATGAGCAGTTCTTC. V usage is TRBV14 and J usage is TRBJ2-1, with 16 bases matching TRBD2. CDR1 is SGHDN, CDR2 FVKESK, per germline. The CDR3 runs 21 residues. J gave up 7 bases and V 2 bases, and 17 bases lay outside the gene matches. Full variable domain (outside the CDR3, taken from reference TRBV14 and TRBJ2-1): EAGVTQFPSHSVIEKGQTVTLRCDPISGHDNLYWYRRVMGKEIKFLLHFVKESKQDESGMPNNRFLAERTGGTYSTLKVQPAELEDSGVYFCASSQKPSGTSGGAGWNEQFFGPGTRLTVL.

The rearrangement uses TRBV24-1 and TRBJ2-7, with TRBD1 as a possible D gene (5 bases). V lost 0 bases and J 6 bases, leaving 14 bases between the germline ends. The CDR3 consists of 15 residues. CDR1 is KGHDR and CDR2 is SFDVKD in the germline V gene. The CDR3 reads CATSDLQAGLSEQYF. CDR3 nucleotide sequence: TGTGCCACCAGTGATTTGCAGGCAGGGTTAAGCGAGCAGTACTTC.

CDR3 amino acids: CASSWTSSKEFF. The CDR3 nucleotides are TGTGCCAGCAGCTGGACTTCTTCTAAGGAGTTCTTC. The chain couples TRBV5-6 to TRBJ2-1; a possible D gene is TRBD2 (5 bases). Trimming left V 3 bases short and J 14 bases short, with 15 bases between. This CDR3 region has 12 residues. Germline lookup yields CDR1 SGHDT and CDR2 YYEEEE.

The chain uses TRBV11-1 and TRBJ1-6; D gene ambiguous. The CDR3 spans 14 residues. V shed 5 bases and J shed 9 bases, with 14 bases lying between them. CDR1 and CDR2 from the germline V gene are SGHAT and FQDESV (reference sequence). The CDR3 region has the DNA TGTGCCAGCAGCACAACAGATAACAGTTCACCCCTCCACTTT. Residues: CASSTTDNSSPLHF.

This clonotype was found a few times. The chain couples TRBV7-2 to TRBJ2-7, with D possibly matching TRBD1 (5 bases). The V gene's germline CDR1 is SGHTA and CDR2 FQGNSA. V was clipped by 2 bases and J by 2 bases, with 13 bases between them. The CDR3 is made up of 15 amino acids. CDR3 in DNA: TGTGCCAGCAGCTTAACAGACAGAGTAACCTACGAGCAGTACTTC. Its translation is CASSLTDRVTYEQYF. Looking up the rest from reference TRBV7-2 and TRBJ2-7 gives the full variable domain: GAGVSQSPSNKVTEKGKDVELRCDPISGHTALYWYRQSLGQGLEFLIYFQGNSAPDKSGLPSDRFSAERTGGSVSTLTIQRTQQEDSAVYLCASSLTDRVTYEQYFGPGTRLTVT.

This clonotype was seen more than once but under ten times. The genes are TRBV7-9 and TRBJ2-5, with D maybe TRBD1 (5 bases). Gene TRBJ2-7 matches the end of the DNA better, so the J call may be wrong. The CDR3 contains 13 residues. Germline values: CDR1 SEHNR, CDR2 FQNEAQ (reference sequence). CDR3: CASRPDSSYEQYF. The CDR3 DNA follows: TGTGCCAGCAGACCTGACAGTTCCTACGAGCAGTACTTC.

V gene TRBV27 combines with J gene TRBJ2-1; D gene ambiguous. V was pared by 11 bases and J by 6 bases, with 17 bases between. This CDR3 contains 13 residues. The germline gives CDR1 MNHEY, CDR2 SMNVEV (reference sequence). The CDR3 is CACGLSHSNEQFF. The CDR3 DNA reads TGTGCCTGCGGCCTTAGCCACTCCAATGAGCAGTTCTTC.

This clonotype has just a few counts. CDR3 sequence (DNA): TGTGCCAGCAGTGGTAACACAGATACGCAGTATTTT. Translation gives CASSGNTDTQYF. V usage is TRBV2 and J usage is TRBJ2-3; D is unresolved. Germline V gene lookup returns CDR1 SNHLY and CDR2 FYNNEI. Trimming cost V 4 bases and J 2 bases, with 4 bases left between them. The CDR3 spans 12 residues.

The sample holds many counts of this clonotype. This CDR3 is CASSLVALVGETQYF. DNA for the CDR3: TGTGCCAGCAGCTTAGTCGCTCTGGTAGGAGAGACCCAGTACTTC. The V and J genes are TRBV7-2 and TRBJ2-5; no clear D. The V gene lost 1 base and the J gene lost 4 bases, with 13 bases spanning the gap. Germline CDR1 reads SGHTA; CDR2 reads FQGNSA. CDR3 length: 15 residues.

This clonotype was seen a handful of times. The chain recombines TRBV4-1 with TRBJ2-1; D is perhaps TRBD2 (6 bases). Germline lookup yields CDR1 MGHRA and CDR2 YSYEKL. The CDR3 has 17 amino acids. Trimming left V 0 bases short and J 4 bases short, with 16 bases between. CDR3 sequence: CASSQDVTGRAYNEQFF. The CDR3 DNA sequence: TGCGCCAGCAGCCAAGACGTTACCGGGAGAGCTTACAATGAGCAGTTCTTC.

The chain is built from TRBV5-1 and TRBJ2-5, with no clear D. This CDR3 has 16 amino acids. Trimming took off 3 bases at V and 5 bases at J, with 20 bases between the two ends. Per the germline V gene, CDR1 is SGHRS and CDR2 is YFSETQ. The CDR3 region has the DNA TGCGCCAGCAGCTCAGATAGCCCCCCAGCCGGCGAGACCCAGTACTTC. Amino acids: CASSSDSPPAGETQYF. The full variable domain, its missing parts supplied by reference TRBV5-1 and TRBJ2-5, is KAGVTQTPRYLIKTRGQQVTLSCSPISGHRSVSWYQQTPGQGLQFLFEYFSETQRNKGNFPGRFSGRQFSNSRSEMNVSTLELGDSALYLCASSSDSPPAGETQYFGPGTRLLVL.

The V call is TRBV6-6, the J call TRBJ2-5; D is ambiguous. Germline lookup yields CDR1 MNHNY and CDR2 SVGAGI (reference sequence). V was cut by 0 bases and J by 0 bases, with 5 bases left in between. The CDR3 has 14 amino acids. The CDR3 spells CASSYSVNQETQYF. CDR3 DNA: TGTGCCAGCAGTTACTCGGTCAACCAAGAGACCCAGTACTTC.

The table lists this clonotype with a few counts. The chain carries TRBV27 and TRBJ2-1, with no clear D. Looked up from germline, CDR1 is MNHEY and CDR2 is SMNVEV (reference sequence). The CDR3 runs to 12 residues. V gave up 9 bases and J gave up 0 bases, with 6 bases separating them. CDR3 sequence: CARCSSYNEQFF. The CDR3 nucleotides are TGTGCCAGATGTAGCTCCTACAATGAGCAGTTCTTC.

The chain couples TRBV13 to TRBJ2-7; D is possibly TRBD2 (7 bases). V dropped 5 bases and J dropped 2 bases, with 31 bases sitting between them. The germline CDR1 and CDR2 sequences are PRHDT and FYEKMQ (reference sequence). This CDR3 is built from 20 residues. CDR3 in amino acids: CASSTLGGTPQAGSAYEQYF. For the CDR3, the DNA is TGTGCCAGCAGCACCCTAGGGGGGACACCACAAGCGGGGTCAGCCTACGAGCAGTACTTC.

This clonotype was picked up a small number of times. The chain couples TRBV4-1 to TRBJ1-1; D gene unclear. The CDR3 contains 13 residues. CDR1 is MGHRA and CDR2 is YSYEKL in the germline V gene. Trimming removed 0 bases at V and 6 bases at J, with 8 bases between. DNA for the CDR3: TGCGCCAGCAGCCAAGAGCAGAGGGCTGAAGCTTTCTTT. Amino acids: CASSQEQRAEAFF.